The sample holds one count of the clone carrying this T cell receptor (beta chain). Time point specified: blood from clinic visit 5 months post-surgery; TSC patient then seizure free. Sequencing was limited to surgery cases with top T cell transcript signatures in brain tissue. Pre-surgery treatment included at least one anti-epileptic drug. Data came from immunoSEQ multiplex PCR; TCRdb stores just in-frame clones and leaves some out. Found here are 300,000 to 400,000 clones, over 85% of them singletons; the top ten hold 5% to 7%. The record originates from a study of brain T cells in children with intractable seizures. Germline CDR1 MNHEY, CDR2 SVGAGI. V gave up 8 bases and J gave up 1 base; unmatched junction bases: 8. The CDR3 contains 15 residues.

The rearrangement links TRBV6-5 to TRBJ1-2, with TRBD1 matching over 9 bases. This TCR came from a boy in the first two years of life with tuberous sclerosis and intractable seizures. This specimen was peripheral blood, taken 4 to 5 months after surgery. The CDR3 DNA follows: TGTGCCAGCGTGACAGGGGGATATATTAACTATGGCTACACCTTC. As protein: CASVTGGYINYGYTF.